Shown below are 8 T cell receptor beta chains from a single sample sequenced in a study of blood T cells in healthy people across ages. It was with a sample-barcoded 5' primer and a J-beta primer mix that a second PCR of roughly 7 to 12 cycles was run. TCRdb reprocessed the 5' RACE reads with MiXCR, giving one entry per CDR3 protein. The table records 800,000 or so distinct CDR3 sequences, more than 20% of them present only once. The same sample was also studied in work on T cells of mothers and their children.

The specimen sequenced was blood. Receptor source: a boy between 10 and 17 years old in good health.

The chain combines TRBV28 with TRBJ1-2; D uncertain. The CDR3 length is 15 residues. V was pared by 5 bases and J by 3 bases, with 16 bases between. From germline, CDR1 is MDHEN and CDR2 SYDVKM. Here the CDR3 reads CASSKGQVRHYGYTF. CDR3 sequence (DNA): TGTGCCAGCAGTAAAGGTCAGGTCAGGCACTATGGCTACACCTTC.

The rearrangement links TRBV12-3 or TRBV12-4 to TRBJ1-2; D call uncertain. V was trimmed by 7 bases and J by 8 bases, leaving 17 bases between them. The CDR3 length is 13 residues. The CDR3 loop reads CASTSVMDIGYTF. In nucleotides, the CDR3 is TGTGCCAGCACCTCGGTAATGGATATCGGCTACACCTTC.

The chain recombines TRBV5-1 with TRBJ2-3; 9 nucleotides match TRBD1. Germline values: CDR1 SGHRS, CDR2 YFSETQ. CDR3 size: 17 residues. The J segment lost 0 bases and the V segment lost 4 bases, leaving 9 bases of the junction unmatched. The CDR3 region is CASSRSTGGLSTDTQYF. For the CDR3, the DNA is TGCGCCAGCAGCAGATCGACAGGGGGGTTGAGCACAGATACGCAGTATTTT.

This clonotype was seen a handful of times. The genes are TRBV9 and TRBJ2-7; 9 bases map to TRBD1. With 1 base clipped from V and 1 base from J, the junction kept 12 bases outside the gene matches. The CDR3 sequence is 18 residues long. CDR1 and CDR2 (germline): SGDLS, YYNGEE. The CDR3 nucleotides read TGTGCCAGCAGCGTATCCCCAATCCAGGGACAGGGTTCCTACGAGCAGTACTTC. This encodes CASSVSPIQGQGSYEQYF. Looking up the rest from reference TRBV9 and TRBJ2-7 gives the full variable domain: DSGVTQTPKHLITATGQRVTLRCSPRSGDLSVYWYQQSLDQGLQFLIQYYNGEERAKGNILERFSAQQFPDLHSELNLSSLELGDSALYFCASSVSPIQGQGSYEQYFGPGTRLTVT.

The chain has TRBV7-2 and TRBJ2-5, with 15 bases that match TRBD2. The CDR3 has 19 residues. Germline lookup yields CDR1 SGHTA and CDR2 FQGNSA. J gave up 5 bases and V 5 bases, and 15 bases lay outside the gene matches. CDR3 protein: CASSPQGLAGGTAGETQYF. The CDR3 coding sequence is TGTGCCAGCAGCCCCCAGGGACTAGCGGGGGGAACGGCAGGGGAGACCCAGTACTTC.

V usage is TRBV5-1 and J usage is TRBJ2-1; D ambiguous. Trimming took 0 bases from V and 9 from J, leaving 13 bases between them. CDR3 length: 14 amino acids. Germline CDR1 SGHRS, CDR2 YFSETQ. CDR3 coding DNA: TGCGCCAGCAGCTTGGGGGCCCCTAATGGTGAGCAGTTCTTC. This codes for CASSLGAPNGEQFF.

The rearrangement joins TRBV5-6 to TRBJ2-1, with D tentatively TRBD1 (6 bases). There are 16 residues in the CDR3. Trimming pared 4 bases from V and 5 bases from J, leaving 19 bases between. The germline V gene has CDR1 SGHDT and CDR2 YYEEEE. The CDR3 DNA sequence: TGTGCCAGCAGCCGCCGCACGGGACATACAAACAATGAGCAGTTCTTC. Translation gives CASSRRTGHTNNEQFF.

V gene TRBV10-3 combines with J gene TRBJ2-5, with 7 positions matching TRBD2. Germline V CDR1 and CDR2: ENHRY, SYGVKD. V lost 4 bases and J lost 5; bases outside the gene matches: 7. The CDR3 length is 14 residues. The CDR3 loop is CAISVAGVEETQYF. DNA of the CDR3: TGTGCCATCAGTGTCGCGGGGGTGGAGGAGACCCAGTACTTC.